Presented here are 22 T cell receptor beta chains from one specimen sequenced in a study of cytomegalovirus exposure and HLA in healthy donors. The PCR made use of 60 Vbeta and 13 Jbeta primers. Profiling relied on immunoSEQ multiplex PCR, and the TCRdb table lists in-frame clones only, not all of them. The sample has 100,000 or so clones; under 80% are singletons. Sequencing input: PBMCs. The receptors were gathered from a middle-aged man in good health and CMV-seronegative.

The chain couples TRBV19 to TRBJ1-1, with a possible D match to TRBD1 (6 bases). The CDR3 is 13 amino acids. Germline V gene sequence: CDR1 LNHDA, CDR2 SQIVND (reference sequence). The V end was cut by 8 bases, the J end by 4 bases, with 14 bases between. CDR3 nucleotides: TGTGCCAGTTCGGACAGACCCGGCACTGAAGCTTTCTTT. The encoded protein is CASSDRPGTEAFF.

The CDR3 DNA follows: TGTGCCAGCAGCCTTGGGGACAGTAAGAGAGAGACCCAGTACTTC. Translation: CASSLGDSKRETQYF. The V call is TRBV5-6, the J call TRBJ2-5; TRBD1 agrees at 7 bases. From germline, CDR1 is SGHDT and CDR2 YYEEEE. CDR3 length equals 15 residues. After removal of 4 bases from V and 4 bases from J, the junction contained 10 bases not matched to a gene.

This chain joins TRBV7-6 and TRBJ2-3; D gene unclear. CDR1 and CDR2 (germline): SGHVS, FNYEAQ. The CDR3 has 15 residues. V was pared by 0 bases and J by 5 bases, with 12 bases between. CDR3 protein: CASSLAARGGDTQYF. CDR3 coding DNA: TGTGCCAGCAGCTTAGCGGCCCGAGGCGGAGATACGCAGTATTTT.

The rearrangement uses TRBV7-9 and TRBJ1-2; D is undetermined. Germline values: CDR1 SEHNR, CDR2 FQNEAQ (reference sequence). Trimming stripped 0 bases from V and 0 bases from J, with 5 bases between. The CDR3 covers 14 residues. DNA for the CDR3: TGTGCCAGCAGCTTAGCAGAGTCTAACTATGGCTACACCTTC. Its protein product is CASSLAESNYGYTF.

In this sample, this clone turned up once. CDR3 coding DNA: TGTGCCAGCAGCTTAGGTGTCACAAACACTGAAGCTTTCTTT. It translates to CASSLGVTNTEAFF. This chain connects TRBV11-1 to TRBJ1-1; no firm D call. This CDR3 is built from 14 residues. CDR1 and CDR2 (germline): SGHAT, FQDESV (reference sequence). Trimming shortened V by 1 base and J by 2 bases, and 8 bases separated the two germline ends.

This sequence joins TRBV2 and TRBJ1-1; D is unresolved. The germline V and J ends were trimmed by 3 bases and 1 base, with 3 bases remaining between them. CDR3 length: 12 residues. CDR1 SNHLY and CDR2 FYNNEI come from the germline V gene. The CDR3 sequence is CASSERNTEAFF. DNA for the CDR3: TGTGCCAGCAGTGAGAGGAACACTGAAGCTTTCTTT.

This clone was found once. This sequence joins TRBV5-1 and TRBJ1-5; 9 bases line up with TRBD1. V gave up 0 bases and J gave up 2 bases; unmatched junction bases: 3. CDR3 size: 16 residues. The germline V gene has CDR1 SGHRS and CDR2 YFSETQ. CDR3 region: CASSLGDRVGNQPQHF. The CDR3 DNA is TGCGCCAGCAGCTTGGGGGACAGGGTTGGCAATCAGCCCCAGCATTTT.

The rearrangement uses TRBV6-5 and TRBJ2-1; 12 bases are shared with TRBD2. The CDR3 extends over 16 amino acids. Germline V gene sequence: CDR1 MNHEY, CDR2 SVGAGI. V lost 4 bases and J lost 2; bases outside the gene matches: 3. The CDR3 region has the DNA TGTGCCAGCAGTTCCCGGACTAGCGGGGCCTACAATGAGCAGTTCTTC. Residues: CASSSRTSGAYNEQFF.

The chain links TRBV5-1 to TRBJ2-3; tentatively, D is TRBD1 (6 bases). Germline V gives CDR1 SGHRS, CDR2 YFSETQ. Trimming took 0 bases from V and 4 from J, leaving 15 bases between them. The CDR3 spans 16 residues. Here the CDR3 reads CASSLGGGLSADTQYF. As DNA, the CDR3 is TGCGCCAGCAGCTTGGGTGGGGGCTTGAGCGCAGATACGCAGTATTTT.

This chain connects TRBV9 to TRBJ2-1; 7 bases align to TRBD1. This CDR3 has 15 amino acids. In germline, CDR1 is SGDLS, CDR2 YYNGEE. The V and J ends lost 3 bases and 8 bases, in that order; junction bases with no gene match: 11. The CDR3 protein is CASSDGVGQRYEQFF. The CDR3 region has the DNA TGTGCCAGCAGCGATGGGGTGGGACAGAGGTATGAGCAGTTCTTC.

With respect to this clone: One end of the junction is discordant with germline, which a read error may explain. J is TRBJ2-3 and V is TRBV20-1; 7 bases fit TRBD1. Germline CDR1 DFQATT, CDR2 SNEGSKA (reference sequence). The length of the CDR3 is 8 residues. This chain's CDR3 is CSAKTGHF. The CDR3 nucleotides are TGCAGTGCCAAGACAGGGCATTTT.

In regard to this clone: Given a far larger clone just one base away, this is likely a sequencing read error. Other DNA sequences within the sample encode an identical CDR3. V gene TRBV4-2 combines with J gene TRBJ1-4; D gene uncertain. This CDR3 is 15 amino acids long. V gave up 0 bases and J gave up 4 bases, with 9 bases separating them. Germline-derived CDR1 and CDR2 are LGHNA and YNFKEQ. CDR3 sequence reads: CASSQDRGSNEKLFF. CDR3 DNA sequence: TGTGCCAGCAGCCAAGATCGAGGCAGTAATGAAAAACTGTTTTTT.

The gene calls are TRBV20-1 and TRBJ1-3; D ambiguous. Germline V lookup: CDR1 DFQATT, CDR2 SNEGSKA (reference sequence). V was pared by 4 bases and J by 3 bases, with 4 bases between. The CDR3 covers 11 residues. CDR3 sequence: CSANSGNTIYF. The CDR3 DNA reads as TGCAGTGCTAACAGTGGAAACACCATATATTTT.

The chain links TRBV5-4 to TRBJ2-3; 7 bases align to TRBD2. The J segment lost 2 bases and the V segment lost 0 bases, leaving 9 bases of the junction unmatched. This CDR3 has 17 residues. Germline CDR1 SGHNT, CDR2 YYREEE (reference sequence). The CDR3 reads CASSLGVGGGPTDTQYF. In DNA form, the CDR3 reads TGTGCCAGCAGCTTGGGTGTTGGCGGGGGACCCACAGATACGCAGTATTTT.

This chain links TRBV4-1 with TRBJ1-3, with D perhaps matching TRBD1 (5 bases). Germline V lookup: CDR1 MGHRA, CDR2 YSYEKL. The CDR3 covers 17 residues. V was shortened by 4 bases and J by 3 bases, with 19 bases between the two germline ends. DNA of the CDR3: TGCGCCAGCAGCCGCCTTGGGGCGGGAGGGTTTGGAAACACCATATATTTT. This sequence encodes CASSRLGAGGFGNTIYF.

V gene TRBV10-3 combines with J gene TRBJ2-5; 8 bases map to TRBD1. Per germline, CDR1 ENHRY and CDR2 SYGVKD. This CDR3 spans 15 amino acids. Trimming cost V 4 bases and J 1 base; bases outside gene matches: 5. The CDR3 nucleotides are TGTGCCATCAGTGGGCCCGGGACAGGCCAAGAGACCCAGTACTTC. It specifies CAISGPGTGQETQYF.

V usage is TRBV6-5 and J usage is TRBJ2-7; D perhaps matches TRBD1 (5 bases). The germline V gene encodes CDR1 MNHEY and CDR2 SVGAGI. V was clipped by 4 bases and J by 3 bases, with 10 bases between them. This CDR3 has 13 residues. The CDR3 spells CASSFDRYYEQYV. The DNA of the CDR3 is TGTGCCAGCAGTTTTGACAGATACTACGAGCAGTACGTC.

The chain recombines TRBV10-3 with TRBJ1-5; D gene ambiguous. Deletions cut 11 bases from V and 4 bases from J, with 15 bases between. The CDR3 contains 13 residues. CDR1 is ENHRY, CDR2 SYGVKD, per germline. The CDR3 spells CALTLQINQPQHF. CDR3 DNA: TGTGCCCTCACATTACAGATTAATCAGCCCCAGCATTTT.

The rearrangement uses TRBV11-2 and TRBJ1-2; a possible D gene is TRBD1 (6 bases). The CDR3 covers 15 residues. Germline lookup yields CDR1 SGHAT and CDR2 FQNNGV. V lost 5 bases and J 0 bases, leaving 13 bases between the germline ends. The CDR3 DNA sequence: TGTGCCAGCAGCCCGTCGACAGGCTCTAACTATGGCTACACCTTC. This gives the protein CASSPSTGSNYGYTF.

Details on this clone: Other DNA sequences in the same sample also yield this CDR3. The chain carries TRBV2 and TRBJ1-2; D not resolved. The CDR3 is 13 amino acids. CDR1 and CDR2 from the germline V gene are SNHLY and FYNNEI. Trimming removed 3 bases at V and 5 bases at J, with 10 bases between. CDR3 nucleotide sequence: TGTGCCAGCAGTGACGAGTCTGTATATGGCTACACCTTC. Protein product: CASSDESVYGYTF.

This clone has just one count. Other DNA sequences in this specimen translate into the identical CDR3. For the CDR3, the DNA is TGTGCCAGCAGCACAGGGGGAAGCACAGATACGCAGTATTTT. Protein sequence: CASSTGGSTDTQYF. The chain couples TRBV11-3 to TRBJ2-3; TRBD1 matches at 8 bases. The CDR3 has 14 residues. V was clipped by 5 bases and J by 0 bases; unmatched bases: 1. Germline values: CDR1 SGHNT, CDR2 YENEEA.

The rearrangement links TRBV6-1 to TRBJ2-7; D unclear. Per germline, CDR1 MNHNS and CDR2 SASEGT. V was clipped by 5 bases and J by 2 bases, with 4 bases between them. This CDR3 comprises 11 residues. CDR3: CASSSAYEQYF. In DNA, the CDR3 is TGTGCCAGCAGTTCGGCCTACGAGCAGTACTTC.